This T cell receptor beta chain was captured in a study of CD8 T cells in ankylosing spondylitis. The TCR beta libraries were generated through quantitative 5'-RACE incorporating molecular barcodes. MiXCR, run by TCRdb on the 5' RACE reads, gives a single entry per CDR3 protein. Here the sample spans around 230,000 distinct CDR3 sequences, 8.6% being singletons. This clonotype was found many times. Its antigen remains unidentified. Study-wide results and caveats: There was reportedly significant enrichment of clones that were disease-linked in matched ankylosing spondylitis synovial fluid. Among TCR beta sequences, a motif of roughly 8 highly homologous variants appeared characteristic of ankylosing spondylitis blood.

Germline trimming cut 5 bases from V and 5 bases from J; bases unmatched to any gene: 5. Looked up from germline, CDR1 is ENHRY and CDR2 is SYGVKD. The CDR3 sequence is 14 residues long. This chain joins TRBV10-3 and TRBJ2-3; 9 positions match TRBD1. The sequencing sample was made of blood, either unsorted or a sorted T cell fraction (not recorded which). The receptor comes from a male donor with ankylosing spondylitis or in good health (not recorded which). CDR3 nucleotide sequence: TGTGCCATCAGTTCGGGACAGGGAGTAGATACGCAGTATTTT. Its protein is CAISSGQGVDTQYF.